These T cell receptor beta chains were read from a single sample in a study of shared clonotypes between healthy human individuals. TCRdb's copy holds only in-frame clones and misses some; the assay was immunoSEQ multiplex PCR. The top ten clones hold over 0.8% of a sample with about 1.1 million clones, 77% of them seen once. Sequencing was done on a sample of memory CD4+ T cells from PBMCs. The receptors stem from a man between 18 and 29 years old in good health. Some clones in this sample may be carry-over from other donors' samples. The CDR3 runs from the conserved cysteine through the conserved F or W. The D gene is left open where the match is weak. The listing skips clone size in some rows; elsewhere it reads once, few, many or a size class.

>-|TRBV10-3|TRBJ1-1|12|TRBD1
TGTGCCACTTCGACAGGGCAAACTGAAGCTTTCTTT
CATSTGQTEAFF
>-|TRBV5-1|TRBJ2-5|13|TRBD1
TGCGCCAGCAGCTTGACCATCGACAGGGGGTGGGACTTC
CASSLTIDRGWDF
>-|TRBV29-1|TRBJ1-4|13|-
TGCAGCGCTGACAGTAGCACTGCGGGAAAACTGTTTTTT
CSADSSTAGKLFF
>few|TRBV14|TRBJ2-1|15|TRBD2
TGTGCCAGCAGCCAAGGTAGCGGGAGCTACAATGAGCAGTTCTTC
CASSQGSGSYNEQFF
>-|TRBV5-1|TRBJ2-3|16|-
TGCGCCAGCAGCCCCCCGACCGAAACAAGCACAGATACGCAGTATTTT
CASSPPTETSTDTQYF
>-|TRBV6-5|TRBJ1-2|13|-
TGTGCCAGCAGTTCGCAGGGATTTGAGGGCTACACCTTC
CASSSQGFEGYTF
>-|TRBV4-1|TRBJ2-7|15|TRBD1
TGCGCCAGCAGCCTAGCATCGGGACAGGTTTTCGAGCAGTACTTC
CASSLASGQVFEQYF
>-|TRBV5-1|TRBJ2-5|14|TRBD1
TGCGCCAGCAGTTATCAGGACAGGGAAGAGACCCAGTACTTC
CASSYQDREETQYF
>-|TRBV7-7|TRBJ2-4|13|TRBD2
TGTGCCAGCAGCTCGTCCCCGGGGGGCATTCAGTACTTC
CASSSSPGGIQYF
>-|TRBV10-2|TRBJ2-7|17|TRBD2
TGCGCCAGCAACCATATGAAGGGACTAGCGAAAACCTACGAGCAGTACTTC
CASNHMKGLAKTYEQYF
>many|TRBV18|TRBJ2-7|14|TRBD2
TGTGCCAGCTCACCACCGGGGGGGATCTACGAGCAGTACTTC
CASSPPGGIYEQYF
>once|TRBV7-2|TRBJ2-7|15|-
TGTGCCAGCAGCCCCGTAACGGGAGTGGGCTACGAGCAGTACTTC
CASSPVTGVGYEQYF
>-|TRBV7-4|TRBJ2-5|18|-
TGTGCCAGCAGCCCGGAAATCTGGGGACGCGCCAGTCTGGGGACCCAGTACTTC
CASSPEIWGRASLGTQYF
>few|TRBV27|TRBJ2-7|14|TRBD1
TGTGCCAGCAGTTTTGTGGGACAGGGCTACGAGCAGTACTTC
CASSFVGQGYEQYF
>-|TRBV10-3|TRBJ2-7|14|TRBD1
TGTGCCATCAGTGAGCCGGGACAGTATCGCGAGCAGTACTTC
CAISEPGQYREQYF
>-|TRBV19|TRBJ1-1|16|-
TGTGCCAGTAGTATATTAGGGGGGGGATTGGTCACTGAAGCTTTCTTT
CASSILGGGLVTEAFF
>-|TRBV5-1|TRBJ2-1|15|-
TGCGCCAGCAGCTTGCTACCCACTAGTGGCAATGAGCAGTTCTTC
CASSLLPTSGNEQFF
>-|TRBV7-9|TRBJ1-4|14|TRBD1
TGTGCCAGCAGTCGGGACAGGGGGTATGAAAAACTGTTTTTT
CASSRDRGYEKLFF
>-|TRBV7-2|TRBJ1-4|14|-
TGTGCCAGCAGCTTACGGCTTCCCAATGAAAAACTGTTTTTT
CASSLRLPNEKLFF
>-|TRBV7-9|TRBJ1-5|13|-
TGTGCCAGCAGCTTAGACGGACGGGCGCCCCAGCATTTT
CASSLDGRAPQHF
>once|TRBV10-1|TRBJ1-5|15|-
TGCGCCAGCAGTGATCGGGTTGATAGCAATCAGCCCCAGCATTTT
CASSDRVDSNQPQHF
>-|TRBV25-1|TRBJ2-2|16|-
TGTGCCAGCAGTGAAGTGATGTCTGCGAACACCGGGGAGCTGTTTTTT
CASSEVMSANTGELFF
>-|TRBV30|TRBJ1-2|13|-
TGTGCCTGGAGTGATGGTGGGGTATATGGCTACACCTTC
CAWSDGGVYGYTF
>-|TRBV5-4|TRBJ2-1|15|-
TGTGCCAGCAGCTCGGGGCCAGGGGAATACAATGAGCAGTTCTTC
CASSSGPGEYNEQFF
>-|TRBV5-1|TRBJ1-1|14|-
TGCGCCAGCAGCTTGTCTCAGGGACCGACTGAAGCTTTCTTT
CASSLSQGPTEAFF
>few|TRBV27|TRBJ2-3|13|-
TGTGCCAGCCGGAGTACTTCCGTCGATACGCAGTATTTT
CASRSTSVDTQYF
>-|TRBV7-2|TRBJ2-3|14|-
TGTGCCAGCAGCTTAGCGCCGGCCACAGATACGCAGTATTTT
CASSLAPATDTQYF
>-|TRBV4-1|TRBJ2-5|14|-
TGCGCCAGCAGCCAAGGGGACTTATTGGAGACCCAGTACTTC
CASSQGDLLETQYF
>-|TRBV28|TRBJ1-5|14|-
TGTGCCAGCAGTTTACCAGGGGAAAGCCAGCCCCAGCATTTT
CASSLPGESQPQHF
>-|TRBV29-1|TRBJ2-4|12|-
TGCAGCGTCGGCCCGGCCGGGGACATTCAGTACTTC
CSVGPAGDIQYF
>few|TRBV28|TRBJ1-5|15|TRBD1
TGTGCCAGCAGTTTAAGGGGACAGCTTTATCAGCCCCAGCATTTT
CASSLRGQLYQPQHF
>-|TRBV7-3|TRBJ2-1|14|TRBD1
TGTGCCAGCAGCTACCAGACAGGGGGCAATGAGCAGTTCTTC
CASSYQTGGNEQFF
>-|TRBV29-1|TRBJ2-5|13|-
TGCAGCGTTGAGGACGGCTTCGGGGAGACCCAGTACTTC
CSVEDGFGETQYF
>-|TRBV7-3|TRBJ2-3|13|-
TGTGCCAGCAGCACCTTCGGAACAGATACGCAGTATTTT
CASSTFGTDTQYF
>-|TRBV18|TRBJ2-7|12|-
TGTGCCAGCTCAAGTACTAGCTACGAGCAGTACTTC
CASSSTSYEQYF
>once|TRBV5-4|TRBJ1-2|14|TRBD1
TGTGCCAGCAGCTTGGAATCAGGGGGTCGGGGCTACACCTTC
CASSLESGGRGYTF
>-|TRBV7-9|TRBJ2-7|17|-
TGTGCCAGCAGCCCCCAAGCGACACCCCCCGGGCGTGAGGAGCAGTACTTC
CASSPQATPPGREEQYF
>-|TRBV11-2|TRBJ1-2|13|TRBD1
TGTGCCAGCAGCACGGACAGGGCCTATGGCTACACCTTC
CASSTDRAYGYTF
>-|TRBV18|TRBJ1-4|14|-
TGTGCCAGCTCACCGGGGAGGGTGGACGAAAAACTGTTTTTT
CASSPGRVDEKLFF
>-|TRBV5-1|TRBJ2-7|15|-
TGCGCCAGCAGCCCTGGGGCAGGGTCTTTCTACGAGCAGTACTTC
CASSPGAGSFYEQYF
>-|TRBV2|TRBJ2-6|16|-
TGTGCCAGCAGCGAGCCAGGAAGCTCTGGGGCCAACGTCCTGACTTTC
CASSEPGSSGANVLTF
>-|TRBV7-9|TRBJ2-2|14|-
TGTGCCAGCAGCCCTAGGGCGTACACCGGGGAGCTGTTTTTT
CASSPRAYTGELFF
>-|TRBV28|TRBJ1-2|15|-
TGTGCCAGCAGTTTAAGTCTCGGGGGACTATATGGCTACACCTTC
CASSLSLGGLYGYTF
>-|TRBV5-1|TRBJ2-5|14|-
TGCGCCAGCAGCTTGTTAGGCGGCCAAGAGACCCAGTACTTC
CASSLLGGQETQYF
>-|TRBV4-1|TRBJ2-2|15|TRBD2
TGCGCCAGCAGCCAACTGGGACTAGCGAACGGGGAGCTGTTTTTT
CASSQLGLANGELFF
>-|TRBV7-9|TRBJ2-5|14|-
TGTGCCAGCAGCGTCATGAGCGGTCAAGAGACCCAGTACTTC
CASSVMSGQETQYF
>-|TRBV7-2|TRBJ2-1|13|-
TGTGCCAGCAGCCCCCCGGGCAGGGATGAGCAGTTCTTC
CASSPPGRDEQFF
>-|TRBV9|TRBJ1-1|15|TRBD1
TGTGCCAGCAGCTCAGGGGGCAGTATGAACACTGAAGCTTTCTTT
CASSSGGSMNTEAFF
>-|TRBV3-2|TRBJ1-2|9|-
TGTGCCAGCCGCCTTGGCTACACCTTC
CASRLGYTF
>once|TRBV11-2|TRBJ2-7|16|TRBD2
TGTGCCAGCAGCCCATCCTTAGCGGGAGGGTCCCACGAGCAGTACTTC
CASSPSLAGGSHEQYF
>-|TRBV6-1|TRBJ1-1|11|-
TGTGCCAGCAGTCAGGGGAGTTGGGCTTTCTTT
CASSQGSWAFF
>few|TRBV1|TRBJ2-2|23|-
TGCACCAGCAGCCAAGCTAAAGCCGTCGGGACTAGCGGGAGGAGGACTCGGGACGGGGAGCTGTTTTTT
CTSSQAKAVGTSGRRTRDGELFF
>-|TRBV6-1|TRBJ2-1|15|TRBD2
TGTGCCAGCAAGCTACTAGCGTGGGGGGTCGATGAGCAGTTCTTC
CASKLLAWGVDEQFF
>-|TRBV29-1|TRBJ2-1|14|TRBD2
TGCAGCGCCCCGACTAGCGGAAGTAACAATGAGCAGTTCTTC
CSAPTSGSNNEQFF
>-|TRBV19|TRBJ2-7|17|TRBD2
TGTGCCAGTAGTATAAGTGGGCTGAGCGGGAGGGCCGACGAGCAGTACTTC
CASSISGLSGRADEQYF
>few|TRBV28|TRBJ1-2|13|-
TGTGCCAGCATCAACCCGACGCACTATGGCTACACCTTC
CASINPTHYGYTF
>once|TRBV5-4|TRBJ2-5|15|-
TGTGCCAGCAGCTTCCCAACCCCAGGAGGAGAGACCCAGTACTTC
CASSFPTPGGETQYF